These 9 T cell receptor beta chains share one sample of origin, sequenced in a study of blood T cell repertoires in COVID-19. The data were produced by immunoSEQ multiplex PCR, yet TCRdb's version contains in-frame clones alone and is incomplete. The data show nearly 90,000 clones, over 80% seen once. The sample taken for sequencing was peripheral blood. Receptor source: a man older than 75 with acute or convalescent COVID-19.

The chain combines TRBV30 with TRBJ2-1; 14 positions agree with TRBD2. Losses at the gene ends were 2 bases for V and 8 bases for J; bases not matched to a gene: 8. CDR1 is GTSNPN, CDR2 SVGIG, per germline (reference sequence). The CDR3 loop spans 16 amino acids. CDR3 coding DNA: TGTGCCTGGAGTCCGAGGGGACTAGCGGGAGAGGATGAGCAGTTCTTC. Its translation: CAWSPRGLAGEDEQFF.

The CDR3 DNA follows: TGCGCCAGCAGCCAAGGGACAGCTAACCCAACTAATGAAAAACTGTTTTTT. It encodes CASSQGTANPTNEKLFF. This chain uses TRBV4-1 with TRBJ1-4, with a weak D call TRBD1 (6 bases). The CDR3 has 17 amino acids. V was cut by 1 base and J by 0 bases, with 12 bases left in between. Germline V gives CDR1 MGHRA, CDR2 YSYEKL.

V is TRBV12-3 or TRBV12-4 and J is TRBJ2-5, with TRBD2 identical over 8 bases. There are 13 residues in the CDR3. Trimming took 8 bases from V and 5 from J; bases not matched to a gene: 7. The CDR3 region has the DNA TGTGCCAGCGTAGCGGGAAGGGTGGAGACCCAGTACTTC. Translation gives CASVAGRVETQYF.

This chain uses TRBV19 with TRBJ1-1; D may be TRBD1 (6 bases). Trimming pared 5 bases from V and 4 bases from J, leaving 20 bases between. CDR1 and CDR2 from the germline V gene are LNHDA and SQIVND (reference sequence). This CDR3 is built from 16 residues. The CDR3 region is CASSGSTSGVGTEAFF. The CDR3 nucleotides read TGTGCCAGTAGTGGATCTACTTCAGGGGTTGGCACTGAAGCTTTCTTT.

The genes are TRBV19 and TRBJ2-7, with TRBD2 identical over 9 bases. The CDR3 is 15 amino acids. V shed 5 bases, J shed 6 bases, and the junction held 11 bases outside the gene matches. Germline loops: CDR1 LNHDA, CDR2 SQIVND (reference sequence). CDR3 loop: CASSAEGTSIREQYF. CDR3 bases: TGTGCCAGTAGTGCTGAGGGGACTAGCATCCGCGAGCAGTACTTC.

J is TRBJ1-3 and V is TRBV4-1; maybe TRBD1 (6 bases). The length of the CDR3 is 17 residues. V was pared by 1 base and J by 2 bases, with 15 bases between. Germline CDR1 and CDR2: MGHRA and YSYEKL. DNA of the CDR3: TGCGCCAGCAGCCAAGGGGCCAGGGGAAGGGCTGGAAACACCATATATTTT. It specifies CASSQGARGRAGNTIYF.

The sample holds a few counts of this clone. This chain uses TRBV13 with TRBJ1-2; D may be TRBD1 (6 bases). The CDR3 totals 14 residues. Between the trimmed V and J ends, which lost 7 bases and 0 bases, there was a span of 12 bases. Germline V gene lookup returns CDR1 PRHDT and CDR2 FYEKMQ (reference sequence). CDR3 in amino acids: CASNGQTANYGYTF. In DNA form, the CDR3 reads TGTGCCAGCAACGGACAGACAGCTAACTATGGCTACACCTTC.

DNA for the CDR3: TGCAGCGTCCGTGAGATCGAGAACACCGGGGAGCTGTTTTTT. This gives the protein CSVREIENTGELFF. The V gene is TRBV29-1, the J gene TRBJ2-2; D gene unclear. This CDR3 is built from 14 residues. With 6 bases removed from V and 1 base from J, the gap between germline ends came to 12 bases. Germline CDR1 SQVTM, CDR2 ANQGSEA.

This chain links TRBV7-3 with TRBJ1-1; unclear D gene. In germline, CDR1 is SGHTA, CDR2 FQGTGA. CDR3 length: 15 amino acids. Trimming pared 5 bases from V and 5 bases from J, leaving 18 bases between. CDR3 coding DNA: TGTGCCAGCAGCCCCTCCGGAGGAGTGATGACTGAAGCTTTCTTT. It yields the protein CASSPSGGVMTEAFF.